Each of the 30 T cell receptor beta chains below was sequenced from the same sample in a study of response to subunit inactivated influenza vaccine. One entry per CDR3 protein, called by TCRdb with MiXCR from the RT-PCR reads. The sample lists about 780,000 distinct CDR3 sequences; 15% to 20% were seen once. The material was PBMCs from blood, obtained 5 to 6 days after vaccination. These receptors originate from a man aged 50-59 years who received an inactivated influenza vaccine.

The chain couples TRBV29-1 to TRBJ2-5, with 12 positions matching TRBD2. Unmatched junction bases numbered 3, after V lost 6 bases and J lost 4 bases. Germline CDR1 reads SQVTM; CDR2 reads ANQGSEA. The CDR3 is 13 residues long. The CDR3 coding sequence is TGCAGCGTGAGACTAGCGGGAGTAGAGACCCAGTACTTC. It specifies CSVRLAGVETQYF.

This clonotype was detected once. This chain uses TRBV5-6 with TRBJ2-7; D possibly uses TRBD1 or TRBD2 (5 bases each). V was pared by 1 base and J by 5 bases, with 16 bases between. This CDR3 spans 15 amino acids. CDR1 is SGHDT and CDR2 is YYEEEE in the germline V gene. CDR3 protein: CASSLTGTRVNEQYF. For the CDR3, the DNA is TGTGCCAGCAGCTTGACCGGGACCCGTGTGAACGAGCAGTACTTC.

This chain connects TRBV24-1 to TRBJ2-5; either TRBD1 or TRBD2 may supply D (5 bases each). This CDR3 comprises 15 residues. Germline loops: CDR1 KGHDR, CDR2 SFDVKD. Trimming removed 0 bases from V and 1 base from J, with 8 bases in between. CDR3 loop: CATSDLKGTQETQYF. DNA of the CDR3: TGTGCCACCAGTGATTTGAAGGGGACCCAAGAGACCCAGTACTTC.

This clonotype has just a few counts. The gene calls are TRBV9 and TRBJ2-3; D remains ambiguous. Germline CDR1 SGDLS, CDR2 YYNGEE. The CDR3 length is 15 residues. V was cut by 0 bases and J by 4 bases, with 12 bases left in between. The CDR3 here is CASSVGAKDADTQYF. CDR3 DNA: TGTGCCAGCAGCGTAGGGGCGAAGGATGCAGATACGCAGTATTTT.

V is TRBV5-6 and J is TRBJ2-2; TRBD2 is a possible D gene (5 bases). The CDR3 loop spans 12 amino acids. Trimming removed 5 bases from V and 6 bases from J, with 8 bases in between. The germline CDR1 and CDR2 sequences are SGHDT and YYEEEE. In nucleotides, the CDR3 is TGTGCCAGCAGTATGAGGGCCGGGGAGCTGTTTTTT. Amino acid sequence: CASSMRAGELFF.

The V and J genes are TRBV6-1 and TRBJ1-6, with TRBD1 matching over 8 bases. Trimming removed 10 bases from V and 6 bases from J; junction bases left unmatched: 8. The germline CDR1 and CDR2 sequences are MNHNS and SASEGT. The CDR3 has 14 amino acids. CDR3 protein: CAIKRDRGNSPLHF. The CDR3 DNA reads as TGTGCCATCAAACGCGACAGGGGTAATTCACCCCTCCACTTT.

V usage is TRBV7-9 and J usage is TRBJ2-7, with 8 nucleotides matching TRBD1. Germline V CDR1 and CDR2: SEHNR, FQNEAQ (reference sequence). The CDR3 runs to 16 residues. Unmatched junction bases numbered 13, after V lost 3 bases and J lost 6 bases. CDR3 amino acids: CASSFGLGQAVIEQYF. The CDR3 bases are TGTGCCAGCAGCTTTGGATTGGGACAGGCAGTCATCGAGCAGTACTTC.

This clonotype was detected a few times. CDR3 DNA sequence: TGTGCCAGCAGTAAATTCATGAACACTGAAGCTTTCTTT. Its translation: CASSKFMNTEAFF. The chain carries TRBV6-1 and TRBJ1-1; D unresolved. CDR3 size: 13 residues. Trimming removed 5 bases at V and 0 bases at J, with 7 bases between. Germline V gene data show CDR1 as MNHNS and CDR2 as SASEGT.

The gene calls are TRBV4-3 and TRBJ2-7; TRBD1 is a possible D gene (5 bases). Per germline, CDR1 LGHNA and CDR2 YSLEER. This CDR3 has 14 amino acids. V was trimmed by 4 bases and J by 6 bases, leaving 16 bases between them. In DNA, the CDR3 is TGCGCCAGCAGCCGAAAGAGTAGGGGTAGCGAGCAGTACTTC. This sequence encodes CASSRKSRGSEQYF.

This clonotype was seen a handful of times. The rearrangement links TRBV20-1 to TRBJ2-7; 10 bases align to TRBD2. The ends lost 2 bases at V and 5 bases at J; junction bases unmatched: 6. Looked up from germline, CDR1 is DFQATT and CDR2 is SNEGSKA (reference sequence). CDR3 size: 14 residues. Here the CDR3 DNA reads TGCAGTGCTAGAAGGGGAACTAGCGGGAACGAGCAGTACTTC. Translation gives CSARRGTSGNEQYF.

This clonotype was recorded a few times. J is TRBJ2-5 and V is TRBV28, with 7 bases aligning to TRBD1. Trimming removed 6 bases from V and 1 base from J; junction bases left unmatched: 14. This CDR3 has 17 residues. Germline CDR1 and CDR2: MDHEN and SYDVKM. The CDR3 spells CASRALRQGVRQETQYF. CDR3 nucleotide sequence: TGTGCCAGCAGGGCCCTGCGGCAGGGGGTCCGCCAAGAGACCCAGTACTTC.

The table lists this clonotype with many counts. The gene calls are TRBV24-1 and TRBJ2-5; unclear D gene. The CDR3 runs 12 residues. Germline V gene sequence: CDR1 KGHDR, CDR2 SFDVKD. Trimming cost V 2 bases and J 0 bases, with 0 bases left between them. The CDR3 region is CATSDYQETQYF. The CDR3 DNA reads TGTGCCACCAGTGATTACCAAGAGACCCAGTACTTC.

This clonotype turned up a few times. The rearrangement joins TRBV11-2 to TRBJ1-4; TRBD1 might be the D (5 bases). Trimming removed 0 bases from V and 7 bases from J, with 12 bases in between. This CDR3 is 15 amino acids long. The germline gives CDR1 SGHAT, CDR2 FQNNGV. In nucleotides, the CDR3 is TGTGCCAGCAGCTTAGATCAGACTGGGGCTGAAAAACTGTTTTTT. This codes for CASSLDQTGAEKLFF.

This clonotype was observed a few times. The V and J genes are TRBV5-5 and TRBJ1-2, with D perhaps matching TRBD1 (5 bases). Trimming shortened V by 3 bases and J by 0 bases, and 9 bases separated the two germline ends. Germline V gives CDR1 SGHKS, CDR2 YYEKEE (reference sequence). This CDR3 is built from 14 residues. Written as DNA, the CDR3 is TGTGCCAGCAGCTGGGACGGAGCTAACTATGGCTACACCTTC. Residues: CASSWDGANYGYTF.

This clonotype was seen more than once but under ten times. The chain links TRBV12-3 or TRBV12-4 to TRBJ1-2, with D perhaps TRBD1 (6 bases). The CDR3 extends over 13 amino acids. The germline V and J ends were trimmed by 4 bases and 3 bases, with 9 bases remaining between them. CDR3 sequence: CASSSDSHYGYTF. CDR3 DNA sequence: TGTGCCAGCAGTTCGGACAGTCACTATGGCTACACCTTC.

The table lists this clonotype with a few counts. V is TRBV24-1 and J is TRBJ2-3, with D possibly matching TRBD2 (5 bases). The V gene's germline CDR1 is KGHDR and CDR2 SFDVKD. The CDR3 extends over 16 amino acids. Between the trimmed V and J ends, which lost 5 bases and 0 bases, there was a span of 14 bases. In DNA form, the CDR3 reads TGTGCCACCAGTGCTCTAAGCGGATCTAGCACAGATACGCAGTATTTT. It codes for CATSALSGSSTDTQYF.

V gene TRBV4-1 combines with J gene TRBJ2-3; 10 positions agree with TRBD1. Looked up from germline, CDR1 is MGHRA and CDR2 is YSYEKL. Germline trimming cut 4 bases from V and 3 bases from J; bases unmatched to any gene: 7. This CDR3 is 16 amino acids long. The CDR3 loop is CASSPRGTGVTDTQYF. In nucleotides, the CDR3 is TGCGCCAGCAGCCCTCGCGGGACAGGGGTGACAGATACGCAGTATTTT.

This chain connects TRBV6-2 or TRBV6-3 to TRBJ2-1; D gene unclear. The CDR3 consists of 12 residues. V was clipped by 9 bases and J by 10 bases, with 16 bases between them. Germline-derived CDR1 and CDR2 are MNHEY and SVGEGT. The CDR3 loop reads CASAPTPGEQFF. CDR3 nucleotides: TGTGCCAGTGCGCCGACTCCCGGGGAGCAGTTCTTC.

The chain employs TRBV27 and TRBJ2-2, with D possibly matching TRBD2 (6 bases). Trimming shortened V by 5 bases and J by 5 bases, and 12 bases separated the two germline ends. Germline loops: CDR1 MNHEY, CDR2 SMNVEV (reference sequence). The CDR3 length is 14 residues. CDR3 region: CASSGTFSTGELFF. DNA for the CDR3: TGTGCCAGCAGTGGGACTTTTTCAACCGGGGAGCTGTTTTTT.

This clonotype was recorded a few times. V gene TRBV20-1 combines with J gene TRBJ2-3, with D unclear. Trimming shortened V by 4 bases and J by 3 bases, and 20 bases separated the two germline ends. Germline CDR1 is DFQATT and CDR2 is SNEGSKA (reference sequence). The CDR3 covers 16 residues. In DNA, the CDR3 is TGCAGTGCTATCTTCTTTGAATCGAACCCTACAGATACGCAGTATTTT. Translating gives CSAIFFESNPTDTQYF.

For this clonotype: A read error is possible here, since a much larger clone lies one base away. The chain couples TRBV4-2 to TRBJ2-5; 10 bases fit TRBD2. Germline V gene data show CDR1 as LGHNA and CDR2 as YNFKEQ. The CDR3 has 13 residues. After removal of 5 bases from V and 5 bases from J, the junction contained 2 bases not matched to a gene. DNA of the CDR3: TGTGCCAGCAGCGCTAGCGGGGGTGAGACCCAGTACTTC. Protein sequence: CASSASGGETQYF.

The sample holds many counts of this clonotype. This chain connects TRBV7-3 to TRBJ1-1; D not resolved. V was trimmed by 4 bases and J by 1 base, leaving 7 bases between them. Germline V gene data show CDR1 as SGHTA and CDR2 as FQGTGA. This CDR3 contains 13 residues. CDR3 protein: CASSSGRNTEAFF. Here the CDR3 DNA reads TGTGCCAGCAGCTCCGGCAGGAACACTGAAGCTTTCTTT.

V and J are TRBV20-1 and TRBJ2-1, with D unclear. The CDR3 sequence is 13 residues long. Per the germline V gene, CDR1 is DFQATT and CDR2 is SNEGSKA (reference sequence). The V end was cut by 0 bases, the J end by 9 bases, with 12 bases between. The CDR3 spells CSARDTLGGEQFF. The CDR3 nucleotides are TGCAGTGCTAGAGATACCCTAGGTGGTGAGCAGTTCTTC.

This clonotype was seen ten or more times. J is TRBJ2-7 and V is TRBV10-2; TRBD2 aligns across 8 bases. Per the germline V gene, CDR1 is WSHSY and CDR2 is SAAADI. This CDR3 has 15 amino acids. V was clipped by 4 bases and J by 4 bases; unmatched bases: 9. The CDR3 bases are TGCGCCAGCAGTGCAGCGGGAGCCTTGGGTTACGAGCAGTACTTC. Its protein product is CASSAAGALGYEQYF.

The chain joins TRBV10-3 to TRBJ1-1; no reliable D call. Trimming stripped 6 bases from V and 0 bases from J, with 8 bases between. Germline lookup yields CDR1 ENHRY and CDR2 SYGVKD. The CDR3 sequence is 13 residues long. The CDR3 loop is CAIRGMLNTEAFF. CDR3 in DNA: TGTGCCATCAGGGGCATGCTGAACACTGAAGCTTTCTTT.

This chain links TRBV12-3 or TRBV12-4 with TRBJ2-3; possible D gene TRBD1, 6 bases. Deletions cut 2 bases from V and 3 bases from J, with 12 bases between. The CDR3 has 15 amino acids. In DNA form, the CDR3 reads TGTGCCAGCAGTTTATATGCCAGGGGAACAGATACGCAGTATTTT. Encoded protein: CASSLYARGTDTQYF.

This chain links TRBV20-1 with TRBJ1-2; D gene ambiguous. The CDR3 spans 14 residues. Per germline, CDR1 DFQATT and CDR2 SNEGSKA (reference sequence). The ends were cut back, 3 bases at V and 4 bases at J, with 15 bases in the middle. CDR3 amino acids: CSASPSADSYGYTF. DNA of the CDR3: TGCAGTGCTAGTCCTTCCGCCGACTCCTATGGCTACACCTTC.

The chain couples TRBV5-1 to TRBJ2-3; D is unresolved. V shed 4 bases and J shed 0 bases, with 12 bases lying between them. The germline gives CDR1 SGHRS, CDR2 YFSETQ. The length of the CDR3 is 15 residues. CDR3 coding DNA: TGCGCCAGCAGCGAAGGTTCATCTAGCACAGATACGCAGTATTTT. Its translation is CASSEGSSSTDTQYF. The full variable domain, rest sourced from reference TRBV5-1 and TRBJ2-3, is KAGVTQTPRYLIKTRGQQVTLSCSPISGHRSVSWYQQTPGQGLQFLFEYFSETQRNKGNFPGRFSGRQFSNSRSEMNVSTLELGDSALYLCASSEGSSSTDTQYFGPGTRLTVL.

The V gene is TRBV2, the J gene TRBJ1-4; 11 bases align to TRBD1. The germline V gene has CDR1 SNHLY and CDR2 FYNNEI. Trimming removed 5 bases from V and 8 bases from J; junction bases left unmatched: 7. The CDR3 loop spans 15 amino acids. The CDR3 nucleotides read TGTGCCAGCAGTCCCCAGGGACAGGGGGGCGAAAAACTGTTTTTT. It is translated as CASSPQGQGGEKLFF. The whole variable domain, filled in from reference TRBV2 and TRBJ1-4, reads EPEVTQTPSHQVTQMGQEVILRCVPISNHLYFYWYRQILGQKVEFLVSFYNNEISEKSEIFDDQFSVERPDGSNFTLKIRSTKLEDSAMYFCASSPQGQGGEKLFFGSGTQLSVL.

The chain combines TRBV5-4 with TRBJ2-7; the match to TRBD1 covers 10 bases. Germline assignment: CDR1 SGHNT and CDR2 YYREEE (reference sequence). The CDR3 is 15 amino acids. The trim removed 4 bases at V and 3 bases at J, leaving 7 bases unmatched. The CDR3 DNA is TGTGCCAGCAGCAGCGGGACAGGGGAAGTCTACGAGCAGTACTTC. Its translation is CASSSGTGEVYEQYF.